This TCR beta chain is from a study of blood T cell repertoires in COVID-19. Looking at the study overall: From the United States, Italy and Spain came samples of acute and convalescent COVID-19. Sources were T cells, B-cell-depleted T cells, or PBMCs; the material itself was cDNA or gDNA.

Authors' data handling: Reference gene primers were amplified, and this amplification served to estimate nucleated cell counts. Only in-frame clones appear in the TCRdb table, and some are missing; sequencing was by immunoSEQ multiplex PCR. V, J and clone size were drawn from that table, and D and trimming were deduced from the DNA. Among fewer than 400,000 clones, roughly 86% were seen once, and the ten largest hold less than 2%. CDR1 and CDR2 (germline): SGDLS, YYNGEE. This CDR3 has 14 residues. V was clipped by 6 bases and J by 1 base, with 13 bases between them. Which cohort a participant joined came from the clinical history participants gave. The table lists this clone with a few counts.

The sample taken for sequencing was PBMCs or T cells enriched from blood (not recorded which). This TCR derives from a woman in her thirties who had recovered from COVID-19. The chain is built from TRBV9 and TRBJ1-1; tentatively, D is TRBD1 (6 bases). CDR3 sequence (DNA): TGTGCCAGCACCATACAGGGAGAGAACACTGAAGCTTTCTTT. Its protein is CASTIQGENTEAFF.